This T cell receptor (beta chain) comes out of a study of blood T cell repertoires in COVID-19. V was trimmed by 3 bases and J by 6 bases, leaving 8 bases between them. CDR1 is KGHDR and CDR2 is SFDVKD in the germline V gene. The CDR3 extends over 12 amino acids. Profiled with immunoSEQ multiplex PCR; TCRdb holds only in-frame clones, not every one. The table shows more than 120,000 clones, with about 87% occurring only once. V is TRBV24-1 and J is TRBJ2-7; no firm D call. The TCR originated in a human donor in a cohort sampled during active COVID-19. Material: peripheral blood. CDR3 coding DNA: TGTGCCACCAGTGATGTCGGGTCCGAGCAGTACTTC. It yields the protein CATSDVGSEQYF.